Listed below are T cell receptor beta chains from one sample, sequenced in a study of blood T cell repertoires in COVID-19. This table comes from immunoSEQ multiplex PCR, and its TCRdb copy is limited to in-frame clones, with some not included. This sample has approximately 210,000 clones, with around 86% found just once. Sequencing was carried out using PBMCs or T cells enriched from blood (not recorded which). These receptor sequences come from a woman in her 50s with acute COVID-19. CDR3s include the opening cysteine and the closing phenylalanine or tryptophan. The D gene is left open where the match is weak. Not all rows give a size; the values are once, few, many and, for expanded clones, a class.

D gene: -
J gene: TRBJ1-1
clone size: -
V gene: TRBV11-2
CDR3 protein: CASSLDPGTTEAFF
CDR3 DNA: TGTGCCAGCAGCTTAGATCCGGGAACCACTGAAGCTTTCTTT

D gene: -
J gene: TRBJ1-6
clone size: -
V gene: TRBV6-5
CDR3 protein: CASSYSRRAGDSPLHF
CDR3 DNA: TGTGCCAGCAGTTACTCGAGGCGGGCGGGGGATTCACCCCTCCACTTT

D gene: -
J gene: TRBJ2-7
clone size: -
V gene: TRBV10-1
CDR3 protein: CASKGRALDEQYF
CDR3 DNA: TGCGCCTCAAAAGGCAGGGCTTTGGACGAGCAGTACTTC

D gene: -
J gene: TRBJ1-3
clone size: few
V gene: TRBV11-2
CDR3 protein: CASSLVIAGNTIYF
CDR3 DNA: TGTGCCAGCAGCTTAGTCATAGCTGGAAACACCATATATTTT

D gene: TRBD1
J gene: TRBJ2-5
clone size: -
V gene: TRBV6-5
CDR3 protein: CASKTGLQETQYF
CDR3 DNA: TGTGCCAGTAAGACAGGGTTGCAAGAGACCCAGTACTTC

D gene: -
J gene: TRBJ2-1
clone size: once
V gene: TRBV18
CDR3 protein: CASSLWDGGINEQFF
CDR3 DNA: TGTGCCAGCTCACTGTGGGATGGGGGGATCAATGAGCAGTTCTTC

D gene: -
J gene: TRBJ1-4
clone size: few
V gene: TRBV5-1
CDR3 protein: CASRNLGEEKLFF
CDR3 DNA: TGCGCCAGCAGGAACCTCGGAGAAGAAAAACTGTTTTTT

D gene: -
J gene: TRBJ1-1
clone size: -
V gene: TRBV10-3
CDR3 protein: CASVEGANRVVTEAFF
CDR3 DNA: TGTGCCAGCGTCGAAGGGGCCAACAGGGTGGTCACTGAAGCTTTCTTT

D gene: -
J gene: TRBJ1-1
clone size: -
V gene: TRBV19
CDR3 protein: CASMTVFTEAFF
CDR3 DNA: TGTGCCAGTATGACAGTCTTCACTGAAGCTTTCTTT

D gene: -
J gene: TRBJ1-5
clone size: few
V gene: TRBV5-1
CDR3 protein: CASSWSPGGNQPQHF
CDR3 DNA: TGCGCCAGCAGCTGGTCTCCCGGGGGTAATCAGCCCCAGCATTTT

D gene: -
J gene: TRBJ1-2
clone size: -
V gene: TRBV19
CDR3 protein: CASSPAGRVATYGYTF
CDR3 DNA: TGTGCCAGTAGTCCCGCTGGGAGGGTCGCAACCTATGGCTACACCTTC

D gene: TRBD1
J gene: TRBJ2-7
clone size: -
V gene: TRBV5-1
CDR3 protein: CASSLITGTGGGEQYF
CDR3 DNA: TGCGCCAGCAGCTTGATAACCGGGACAGGGGGAGGCGAGCAGTACTTC

D gene: -
J gene: TRBJ1-1
clone size: -
V gene: TRBV30
CDR3 protein: CAWSVPGRGTEAFF
CDR3 DNA: TGTGCCTGGAGTGTACCCGGCCGGGGCACTGAAGCTTTCTTT

D gene: -
J gene: TRBJ2-3
clone size: -
V gene: TRBV5-1
CDR3 protein: CASSQEHTDTQYF
CDR3 DNA: TGCGCCAGCAGCCAAGAACACACAGATACGCAGTATTTT

D gene: -
J gene: TRBJ2-1
clone size: -
V gene: TRBV6-5
CDR3 protein: CASSYSSSVTPNEQFF
CDR3 DNA: TGTGCCAGCAGTTACTCAAGCAGCGTGACTCCCAATGAGCAGTTCTTC

D gene: -
J gene: TRBJ1-5
clone size: -
V gene: TRBV28
CDR3 protein: CASSLFSSNQPQHF
CDR3 DNA: TGTGCCAGCAGTTTATTTAGTAGCAATCAGCCCCAGCATTTT

D gene: -
J gene: TRBJ1-5
clone size: -
V gene: TRBV10-1
CDR3 protein: CASRRFQQEVMIVIDESNQPQHF
CDR3 DNA: TGCGCCAGCAGGAGGTTCCAGCAGGAGGTCATGATAGTGATAGATGAGAGCAATCAGCCCCAGCATTTT

D gene: -
J gene: TRBJ2-3
clone size: once
V gene: TRBV9
CDR3 protein: CASTPTGLPTDTQYF
CDR3 DNA: TGTGCCAGCACCCCGACAGGCCTTCCCACAGATACGCAGTATTTT

D gene: -
J gene: TRBJ2-7
clone size: -
V gene: TRBV11-2
CDR3 protein: CASSLEGASSYEQYF
CDR3 DNA: TGTGCCAGCAGCTTAGAAGGGGCGAGCTCCTACGAGCAGTACTTC

D gene: TRBD1
J gene: TRBJ2-7
clone size: -
V gene: TRBV11-2
CDR3 protein: CASSPGQGPYEQYF
CDR3 DNA: TGTGCCAGCAGCCCGGGACAGGGGCCCTACGAGCAGTACTTC

D gene: -
J gene: TRBJ2-3
clone size: -
V gene: TRBV4-1
CDR3 protein: CASSQEGGALGAQYF
CDR3 DNA: TGCGCCAGCAGCCAAGAGGGGGGTGCCCTTGGTGCGCAGTATTTT

D gene: TRBD2
J gene: TRBJ2-2
clone size: -
V gene: TRBV6-5
CDR3 protein: CASKREGGSGELFF
CDR3 DNA: TGTGCCAGCAAGCGGGAGGGAGGGAGCGGGGAGCTGTTTTTT

D gene: -
J gene: TRBJ1-3
clone size: -
V gene: TRBV29-1
CDR3 protein: CSANVQAYSGNTIYF
CDR3 DNA: TGCAGCGCCAATGTTCAGGCCTACTCTGGAAACACCATATATTTT

D gene: -
J gene: TRBJ1-5
clone size: once
V gene: TRBV18
CDR3 protein: CASSPRDFNQPQHF
CDR3 DNA: TGTGCCAGCTCACCCCGGGACTTCAATCAGCCCCAGCATTTT

D gene: -
J gene: TRBJ2-4
clone size: -
V gene: TRBV7-9
CDR3 protein: CASSPPTTGAKNIQYF
CDR3 DNA: TGTGCCAGCAGCCCACCAACCACAGGGGCCAAAAACATTCAGTACTTC

D gene: -
J gene: TRBJ2-1
clone size: -
V gene: TRBV13
CDR3 protein: CASSPRGAPNEQFF
CDR3 DNA: TGTGCCAGCAGCCCCCGGGGGGCCCCCAATGAGCAGTTCTTC

D gene: TRBD1
J gene: TRBJ1-2
clone size: -
V gene: TRBV6-2/TRBV6-3
CDR3 protein: CASSQQGPTSWGGYTF
CDR3 DNA: TGTGCCAGCAGTCAACAGGGGCCTACCTCTTGGGGTGGCTACACCTTC

D gene: TRBD2
J gene: TRBJ2-3
clone size: -
V gene: TRBV28
CDR3 protein: CASSFVAGAHSTDTQYF
CDR3 DNA: TGTGCCAGCAGTTTTGTAGCGGGAGCCCATAGCACAGATACGCAGTATTTT

D gene: TRBD1
J gene: TRBJ1-2
clone size: -
V gene: TRBV20-1
CDR3 protein: CSAVEGAGYTF
CDR3 DNA: TGCAGTGCAGTAGAGGGGGCTGGCTACACCTTC

D gene: -
J gene: TRBJ1-6
clone size: -
V gene: TRBV28
CDR3 protein: CASSLLNSPLHF
CDR3 DNA: TGTGCCAGCAGCCTATTAAATTCACCCCTCCACTTT

D gene: TRBD2
J gene: TRBJ2-1
clone size: -
V gene: TRBV7-3
CDR3 protein: CASSATSGNRDEQFF
CDR3 DNA: TGTGCCAGCAGCGCGACTAGCGGGAATCGGGATGAGCAGTTCTTC

D gene: TRBD2
J gene: TRBJ2-1
clone size: -
V gene: TRBV3-1/TRBV3-2
CDR3 protein: CASSRGLAGGSEQFF
CDR3 DNA: TGTGCCAGCAGCCGAGGACTAGCGGGAGGGTCCGAGCAGTTCTTC

D gene: TRBD1
J gene: TRBJ1-5
clone size: -
V gene: TRBV10-3
CDR3 protein: CAIRETGDSNQPQHF
CDR3 DNA: TGTGCCATCAGGGAGACAGGGGACAGCAATCAGCCCCAGCATTTT

D gene: TRBD1
J gene: TRBJ1-4
clone size: -
V gene: TRBV28
CDR3 protein: CASRRRTGTGEEKLFF
CDR3 DNA: TGTGCCAGCAGGCGGAGAACCGGGACAGGGGAGGAAAAACTGTTTTTT

D gene: TRBD2
J gene: TRBJ2-1
clone size: once
V gene: TRBV7-8
CDR3 protein: CASSTGAGQTSRTSNYEQFF
CDR3 DNA: TGTGCCAGCAGCACCGGGGCAGGGCAGACCTCTAGGACTAGCAATTATGAGCAGTTCTTC

D gene: -
J gene: TRBJ2-1
clone size: -
V gene: TRBV9
CDR3 protein: CASSVGTSADEQFF
CDR3 DNA: TGTGCCAGCAGCGTAGGCACAAGTGCCGATGAGCAGTTCTTC

D gene: -
J gene: TRBJ1-5
clone size: -
V gene: TRBV7-2
CDR3 protein: CASSSGANQPQHF
CDR3 DNA: TGTGCCAGCAGTTCAGGGGCCAATCAGCCCCAGCATTTT

D gene: TRBD2
J gene: TRBJ2-3
clone size: -
V gene: TRBV5-1
CDR3 protein: CASSLAGTSGSTDTQYF
CDR3 DNA: TGCGCCAGCAGCTTGGCCGGTACTAGCGGGAGCACAGATACGCAGTATTTT

D gene: TRBD2
J gene: TRBJ2-3
clone size: -
V gene: TRBV3-1/TRBV3-2
CDR3 protein: CASSRQGTSGDHVPDTQYF
CDR3 DNA: TGTGCCAGCAGCCGACAAGGTACTAGCGGGGACCACGTTCCAGATACGCAGTATTTT

D gene: TRBD1
J gene: TRBJ1-1
clone size: few
V gene: TRBV7-6
CDR3 protein: CASSETGTGFGTEAFF
CDR3 DNA: TGTGCCAGCAGCGAAACCGGGACAGGGTTTGGCACTGAAGCTTTCTTT

D gene: -
J gene: TRBJ1-6
clone size: -
V gene: TRBV7-8
CDR3 protein: CASSLAQGSTPNSPLHF
CDR3 DNA: TGTGCCAGCAGCTTAGCGCAGGGGTCGACCCCTAATTCACCCCTCCACTTT

D gene: -
J gene: TRBJ1-1
clone size: -
V gene: TRBV11-1
CDR3 protein: CASKSQRNTEAFF
CDR3 DNA: TGTGCCAGCAAATCACAGAGGAACACTGAAGCTTTCTTT